Each of the 30 T cell receptor beta chains below was sequenced from the same sample in a study of T cell repertoires in cytomegalovirus infection. MiXCR, run by TCRdb on the reads, gives a single entry per CDR3 protein. The profile shows approximately 500,000 distinct CDR3 sequences, about 15% of them singletons. Sequenced input: CD8+ T cells from PBMCs. These receptors originate from a human donor in good health (CMV status not recorded). Some clones in this sample may be carry-over from other donors' samples.

This clonotype has only one observation. The CDR3 region is CASSPVGGPNQETQYF. The CDR3, as DNA: TGTGCCAGCAGCCCGGTCGGGGGGCCCAACCAAGAGACCCAGTACTTC. The J gene is TRBJ2-5, the V gene TRBV9; perhaps TRBD2 as D (7 bases). The CDR3 extends over 16 amino acids. V dropped 4 bases and J dropped 0 bases, with 16 bases sitting between them. Germline V gives CDR1 SGDLS, CDR2 YYNGEE.

This clonotype was recorded only once. The CDR3 here is CASRQKGGELFF. The CDR3 DNA follows: TGTGCCAGCAGACAGAAGGGCGGGGAGCTGTTTTTT. The chain joins TRBV2 to TRBJ2-2; D is unresolved. Germline V lookup: CDR1 SNHLY, CDR2 FYNNEI. The V gene lost 6 bases and the J gene lost 7 bases, with 9 bases spanning the gap. The length of the CDR3 is 12 residues.

The sample holds many counts of this clonotype. V is TRBV7-3 and J is TRBJ2-3, with 12 bases aligning to TRBD1. Per the germline V gene, CDR1 is SGHTA and CDR2 is FQGTGA. This CDR3 contains 19 residues. Germline trimming cut 5 bases from V and 5 bases from J; bases unmatched to any gene: 17. This CDR3 reads CASSPWGDVGQGALDTQYF. DNA for the CDR3: TGTGCCAGCAGCCCCTGGGGTGATGTGGGACAGGGGGCCTTAGATACGCAGTATTTT.

This rearrangement joins TRBV4-1 to TRBJ2-1; 8 nucleotides align to TRBD2. The V gene's germline CDR1 is MGHRA and CDR2 YSYEKL. The CDR3 is made up of 15 amino acids. Losses at the gene ends were 4 bases for V and 9 bases for J; bases not matched to a gene: 11. CDR3: CASSPSYGAGAEQFF. DNA for the CDR3: TGCGCCAGCAGCCCCTCTTATGGAGCGGGGGCTGAGCAGTTCTTC.

This clonotype was seen a few times. The rearrangement joins TRBV29-1 to TRBJ2-6, with D tentatively TRBD2 (5 bases). The CDR3 consists of 14 residues. Germline assignment: CDR1 SQVTM and CDR2 ANQGSEA. V was cut by 7 bases and J by 0 bases, with 10 bases left in between. DNA for the CDR3: TGCAGCGCCAGCGGTTACTCTGGGGCCAACGTCCTGACTTTC. This gives the protein CSASGYSGANVLTF.

The sample holds many counts of this clonotype. DNA of the CDR3: TGTGCCAGCAGCCCCGGCAGGGGGCACTCTTCCGGGGAGCTGTTTTTT. Translated: CASSPGRGHSSGELFF. The J gene is TRBJ2-2, the V gene TRBV5-5; 8 positions match TRBD1. J lost 6 bases, V lost 4 bases, and 11 bases had no gene match. The V gene's germline CDR1 is SGHKS and CDR2 YYEKEE (reference sequence). The CDR3 contains 16 residues.

This clonotype has a handful of counts. CDR3 sequence: CSARPYGSSYEQYF. The DNA for the CDR3 is TGCAGTGCTAGACCCTACGGGAGCTCCTACGAGCAGTACTTC. The chain combines TRBV20-1 with TRBJ2-7; maybe TRBD2 (6 bases). Trimming cost V 2 bases and J 0 bases, with 11 bases left between them. The germline gives CDR1 DFQATT, CDR2 SNEGSKA (reference sequence). The CDR3 contains 14 residues.

This clonotype was seen more than once but under ten times. The genes are TRBV7-9 and TRBJ1-5, with 8 nucleotides matching TRBD1. The CDR3 has 17 amino acids. Trimming took 5 bases from V and 1 from J; bases not matched to a gene: 10. In germline, CDR1 is SEHNR, CDR2 FQNEAQ (reference sequence). The DNA for the CDR3 is TGTGCCAGCAGCCCGGACAGGGCCGGGGAAAGCAATCAGCCCCAGCATTTT. Residues: CASSPDRAGESNQPQHF.

This clonotype showed up just a few times. The chain uses TRBV11-2 and TRBJ2-7; 10 bases are a match to TRBD2. The CDR3 contains 16 residues. After removal of 5 bases from V and 1 base from J, the junction contained 8 bases not matched to a gene. Per germline, CDR1 SGHAT and CDR2 FQNNGV. CDR3 coding DNA: TGTGCCAGCAGCCCACCACCTAGCGGGGGATCCTACGAGCAGTACTTC. It is translated as CASSPPPSGGSYEQYF.

This clonotype was observed at least ten times. This chain joins TRBV2 and TRBJ2-3; TRBD2 agrees at 9 bases. Germline V CDR1 and CDR2: SNHLY, FYNNEI. Losses at the gene ends were 1 base for V and 2 bases for J; bases not matched to a gene: 4. This CDR3 comprises 16 residues. CDR3 bases: TGTGCCAGCAGTGAAGAGCGGGGGGCAAACACAGATACGCAGTATTTT. It codes for CASSEERGANTDTQYF. The full variable domain, its missing parts supplied by reference TRBV2 and TRBJ2-3, is EPEVTQTPSHQVTQMGQEVILRCVPISNHLYFYWYRQILGQKVEFLVSFYNNEISEKSEIFDDQFSVERPDGSNFTLKIRSTKLEDSAMYFCASSEERGANTDTQYFGPGTRLTVL.

The rearrangement links TRBV2 to TRBJ1-1; 7 bases align to TRBD1. The CDR3 extends over 16 amino acids. In germline, CDR1 is SNHLY, CDR2 FYNNEI. V shed 5 bases, J shed 2 bases, and the junction held 11 bases outside the gene matches. The CDR3 is CASSLQFRDSNTEAFF. DNA of the CDR3: TGTGCCAGCAGTTTACAATTTCGGGACAGTAACACTGAAGCTTTCTTT.

This clonotype was observed many times. This chain uses TRBV4-2 with TRBJ2-5; D remains ambiguous. The CDR3 sequence is 13 residues long. Germline V lookup: CDR1 LGHNA, CDR2 YNFKEQ. Trimming took 1 base from V and 5 from J, leaving 8 bases between them. CDR3 loop: CASSQVLGETQYF. The DNA of the CDR3 is TGTGCCAGCAGCCAAGTCCTTGGGGAGACCCAGTACTTC.

This clonotype came up many times. V and J are TRBV11-2 and TRBJ1-1; D is ambiguous. CDR1 SGHAT and CDR2 FQNNGV come from the germline V gene. V gave up 1 base and J gave up 5 bases, with 2 bases separating them. This CDR3 is built from 11 residues. CDR3 residues: CASSLATEAFF. The DNA for the CDR3 is TGTGCCAGCAGCTTAGCGACTGAAGCTTTCTTT.

This clonotype was seen more than once but under ten times. The J gene is TRBJ1-5, the V gene TRBV28; perhaps TRBD1 as D (5 bases). The V end lost 6 bases, the J end lost 2 bases, and 17 bases lay between the germline ends. The germline CDR1 and CDR2 sequences are MDHEN and SYDVKM. There are 16 residues in the CDR3. The CDR3 coding sequence is TGTGCCAGCAGCCTACCAGCGGGAGGGGGCAATCAGCCCCAGCATTTT. Translating it yields CASSLPAGGGNQPQHF.

A few counts support this clonotype. This sequence joins TRBV27 and TRBJ1-5; D gene uncertain. The CDR3 runs to 16 residues. Trimming removed 2 bases at V and 1 base at J, with 12 bases between. From germline, CDR1 is MNHEY and CDR2 SMNVEV (reference sequence). The CDR3 region has the DNA TGTGCCAGCAGTTTAAGCGTCGAGCCGAGCAATCAGCCCCAGCATTTT. Its translation: CASSLSVEPSNQPQHF.

The rearrangement uses TRBV28 and TRBJ1-5, with a weak D call TRBD1 (6 bases). Germline CDR1 is MDHEN and CDR2 is SYDVKM. The ends were cut back, 6 bases at V and 6 bases at J, with 21 bases in the middle. There are 16 residues in the CDR3. The CDR3 DNA is TGTGCCAGCAGACGCAGCAGGGGCAGGGTAGGTCAGCCCCAGCATTTT. This sequence encodes CASRRSRGRVGQPQHF.

This clonotype has more than one count but fewer than ten. This chain connects TRBV29-1 to TRBJ2-7, with 10 bases aligning to TRBD2. The CDR3 extends over 13 amino acids. V trimming: 4 bases; J trimming: 5 bases; junction bases outside the gene matches: 5. In germline, CDR1 is SQVTM, CDR2 ANQGSEA. CDR3 sequence reads: CSVGLAGANEQYF. The CDR3 DNA reads TGCAGCGTTGGCCTAGCGGGAGCCAACGAGCAGTACTTC.

This clonotype was observed many times. This sequence joins TRBV15 and TRBJ1-5, with TRBD1 as a possible D gene (6 bases). With 3 bases removed from V and 2 bases from J, the gap between germline ends came to 11 bases. CDR1 is LNHNV and CDR2 is YYDKDF in the germline V gene (reference sequence). CDR3 length equals 15 residues. The CDR3 reads CATSREGTRNQPQHF. In DNA, the CDR3 is TGTGCCACCAGCAGGGAAGGGACACGCAATCAGCCCCAGCATTTT. Full variable domain (remainder filled in from reference TRBV15 and TRBJ1-5): DAMVIQNPRYQVTQFGKPVTLSCSQTLNHNVMYWYQQKSSQAPKLLFHYYDKDFNNEADTPDNFQSRRPNTSFCFLDIRSPGLGDTAMYLCATSREGTRNQPQHFGDGTRLSIL.

This clonotype was seen repeatedly, ten times or more. The chain employs TRBV11-2 and TRBJ2-5, with 13 positions matching TRBD2. With 5 bases clipped from V and 5 bases from J, the junction kept 11 bases outside the gene matches. The CDR3 covers 17 residues. Germline V CDR1 and CDR2: SGHAT, FQNNGV. The CDR3 spells CASSPNGLAGAGETQYF. The CDR3 DNA sequence: TGTGCCAGCAGCCCGAACGGACTAGCGGGAGCGGGGGAGACCCAGTACTTC.

There are many counts of this clonotype. V gene TRBV4-2 combines with J gene TRBJ2-6, with unresolved D. The CDR3 is 18 amino acids. CDR1 is LGHNA, CDR2 YNFKEQ, per germline. The ends were cut back, 4 bases at V and 0 bases at J, with 16 bases in the middle. CDR3 residues: CASSLTVHPSSGANVLTF. CDR3 DNA: TGTGCCAGCAGCCTAACAGTTCACCCTTCCTCTGGGGCCAACGTCCTGACTTTC.

In this sample, this clonotype turned up a few times. V gene TRBV29-1 combines with J gene TRBJ1-1; 10 nucleotides line up with TRBD1. The germline gives CDR1 SQVTM, CDR2 ANQGSEA. V lost 2 bases to trimming and J lost 6 bases; unmatched junction nucleotides: 12. The CDR3 has 16 amino acids. Here the CDR3 reads CSVENIRDRGFPEAFF. In nucleotides, the CDR3 is TGCAGCGTTGAAAACATCCGGGACAGGGGTTTCCCTGAAGCTTTCTTT.

This clonotype came up many times. The chain links TRBV7-8 to TRBJ2-5; a possible D gene is TRBD1 (6 bases). Germline-derived CDR1 and CDR2 are SGHVS and FQNEAQ. With 2 bases removed from V and 1 base from J, the gap between germline ends came to 14 bases. There are 16 residues in the CDR3. CDR3 nucleotides: TGTGCCAGCAGCTTACCGCAGGGGACCCCCCAAGAGACCCAGTACTTC. Translation: CASSLPQGTPQETQYF.

CDR3 protein: CASSVTDRGGAEAFF. CDR3 in DNA: TGTGCCAGCAGCGTAACCGACAGGGGAGGCGCTGAAGCTTTCTTT. This chain connects TRBV9 to TRBJ1-1; 8 nucleotides align to TRBD1. Per the germline V gene, CDR1 is SGDLS and CDR2 is YYNGEE. This CDR3 contains 15 residues. Unmatched junction bases numbered 8, after V lost 1 base and J lost 6 bases.

This clonotype occurred a few times. The chain carries TRBV6-4 and TRBJ2-5, with 11 bases matching TRBD1. The CDR3 length is 20 residues. The ends lost 2 bases at V and 3 bases at J; junction bases unmatched: 17. Germline V lookup: CDR1 MRHNA, CDR2 SNTAGT. The chain's CDR3 is CASSDRDRGEKRTRKETQYF. CDR3 DNA sequence: TGTGCCAGCAGTGACAGGGACAGGGGGGAAAAACGTACCAGAAAAGAGACCCAGTACTTC.

V gene TRBV19 combines with J gene TRBJ2-1; the match to TRBD2 covers 10 bases. CDR3 length: 15 residues. V lost 3 bases, J lost 9 bases, and 8 bases stayed unmatched. Germline loops: CDR1 LNHDA, CDR2 SQIVND (reference sequence). The CDR3 nucleotides read TGTGCCAGTAGTATCACCGGGACTAGCGCTTTTGAGCAGTTCTTC. As protein: CASSITGTSAFEQFF.

As concerns this clonotype: The junction departs from the called germline gene at one end, perhaps through a read error. The chain recombines TRBV4-2 with TRBJ2-1, with D unresolved. Looked up from germline, CDR1 is LGHNA and CDR2 is YNFKEQ. The CDR3 covers 14 residues. This chain's CDR3 is CASSHEASYNEQSF. CDR3 nucleotides: TGTGCCAGCAGCCATGAGGCCTCCTACAATGAGCAGTCCTTC.

This clonotype was detected ten times or more. The chain has TRBV7-2 and TRBJ2-5, with D possibly TRBD1 on 5 matching bases. Trimming took off 5 bases at V and 4 bases at J, with 11 bases between the two ends. Germline CDR1 is SGHTA and CDR2 is FQGNSA. The CDR3 has 13 residues. The CDR3 here is CASSPSTGETQYF. CDR3 DNA sequence: TGTGCCAGCAGCCCAAGTACAGGAGAGACCCAGTACTTC.

This clonotype showed up just a few times. The chain carries TRBV13 and TRBJ1-1; D may be TRBD1 (5 bases). CDR1 is PRHDT, CDR2 FYEKMQ, per germline (reference sequence). V lost 5 bases and J 6 bases, leaving 22 bases between the germline ends. The CDR3 runs to 16 residues. The CDR3 sequence: CASSEGMSGWGAEAFF. The CDR3 DNA follows: TGTGCCAGCAGCGAAGGAATGTCCGGGTGGGGGGCTGAAGCTTTCTTT.

The chain recombines TRBV4-1 with TRBJ2-7; TRBD2 agrees at 9 bases. There are 17 residues in the CDR3. Germline V CDR1 and CDR2: MGHRA, YSYEKL. V lost 5 bases to trimming and J lost 3 bases; unmatched junction nucleotides: 14. CDR3 protein: CASSIRSVTSGNYEQYF. In DNA form, the CDR3 reads TGCGCCAGCAGCATCCGATCCGTGACTAGCGGAAACTACGAGCAGTACTTC.

In its sample, this clonotype was seen many times. The rearrangement uses TRBV20-1 and TRBJ2-7; weak D call: TRBD2 (5 bases). Trimming removed 0 bases from V and 4 bases from J, with 13 bases in between. The V gene's germline CDR1 is DFQATT and CDR2 SNEGSKA (reference sequence). The CDR3 is 14 amino acids. The chain's CDR3 is CSARDRGSAYEQYF. The CDR3 DNA reads TGCAGTGCTAGAGATCGAGGGAGTGCTTACGAGCAGTACTTC.